The next 24 T cell receptor beta chains were all read from a single sample in a study of shared clonotypes between healthy human individuals. Assay: immunoSEQ multiplex PCR; the TCRdb copy retains only in-frame clones and omits some. The table has some 1,400,000 clones, approximately 96% seen once. The source material was naive CD4+ T cells sorted from blood. Subset of the sample: CD45RA+ positively selected. All receptors derive from a man aged 30-40 years in good health.

V gene TRBV5-1 combines with J gene TRBJ2-7; D might be TRBD2 (5 bases). The CDR3 has 14 amino acids. The ends were cut back, 1 base at V and 5 bases at J, with 13 bases in the middle. Germline CDR1 is SGHRS and CDR2 is YFSETQ. The CDR3 coding sequence is TGCGCCAGCAGCTTGTCGGGGAGTGTCGACGAGCAGTACTTC. Residues: CASSLSGSVDEQYF.

Concerning this clone: This CDR3 is also generated by other DNA sequences in the sample. The V call is TRBV28, the J call TRBJ2-3, with a weak D call TRBD2 (5 bases). This CDR3 contains 14 residues. The germline CDR1 and CDR2 sequences are MDHEN and SYDVKM. Trimming pared 3 bases from V and 0 bases from J, leaving 7 bases between. CDR3 amino acids: CASSLGASTDTQYF. The CDR3 DNA follows: TGTGCCAGCAGTTTGGGAGCTAGCACAGATACGCAGTATTTT.

The CDR3 sequence: CASSLQDLAEGYTF. CDR3 in DNA: TGCGCCAGCAGCTTACAGGACTTGGCGGAGGGCTACACCTTC. The V gene is TRBV5-1, the J gene TRBJ1-2; D might be TRBD1 (5 bases). V lost 2 bases to trimming and J lost 8 bases, with 16 bases between them. CDR3 size: 14 residues. Germline CDR1 and CDR2: SGHRS and YFSETQ.

The chain recombines TRBV28 with TRBJ1-5, with unresolved D. CDR3 length: 13 residues. CDR1 is MDHEN, CDR2 SYDVKM, per germline. V was pared by 7 bases and J by 5 bases, with 12 bases between. The CDR3 DNA sequence: TGTGCCAGCAACCGAGGGCGCGATCAGCCCCAGCATTTT. Its protein product is CASNRGRDQPQHF.

The chain joins TRBV7-3 to TRBJ1-1, with D tentatively TRBD1 (5 bases). The CDR3 length is 13 residues. Germline lookup yields CDR1 SGHTA and CDR2 FQGTGA. V was clipped by 5 bases and J by 3 bases, with 10 bases between them. This CDR3 is CASSTTGYTEAFF. In DNA, the CDR3 is TGTGCCAGCAGCACAACAGGATACACTGAAGCTTTCTTT.

In the case of this clone: This CDR3 is also generated by other DNA sequences in the sample. This rearrangement joins TRBV7-2 to TRBJ2-1, with 8 positions matching TRBD2. Trimming removed 4 bases from V and 4 bases from J; junction bases left unmatched: 6. The V gene's germline CDR1 is SGHTA and CDR2 FQGNSA. This CDR3 has 15 residues. CDR3 sequence reads: CASSSTSGSYNEQFF. CDR3 bases: TGTGCCAGCAGCTCCACTAGCGGATCTTACAATGAGCAGTTCTTC.

The rearrangement joins TRBV28 to TRBJ1-2; no clear D gene. The CDR3 consists of 14 residues. The V end was cut by 7 bases, the J end by 4 bases, with 16 bases between. In germline, CDR1 is MDHEN, CDR2 SYDVKM. CDR3 amino acids: CASTTGSMGYGYTF. CDR3 nucleotides: TGTGCCAGCACCACCGGGAGTATGGGCTATGGCTACACCTTC.

This chain joins TRBV7-9 and TRBJ2-2, with 11 bases fitting TRBD2. In germline, CDR1 is SEHNR, CDR2 FQNEAQ (reference sequence). V was pared by 2 bases and J by 4 bases, with 3 bases of the junction left unmatched. The CDR3 contains 16 residues. CDR3 amino acids: CASSLSGLAGTGELFF. CDR3 sequence (DNA): TGTGCCAGCAGCTTAAGCGGACTAGCGGGCACCGGGGAGCTGTTTTTT.

The CDR3 spells CASSRRDSAGDTQYF. The CDR3 DNA reads TGTGCCAGCAGCCGGAGGGACTCAGCGGGAGATACGCAGTATTTT. The V and J genes are TRBV7-9 and TRBJ2-3; D perhaps matches TRBD2 (6 bases). Germline V CDR1 and CDR2: SEHNR, FQNEAQ (reference sequence). The CDR3 has 15 residues. With 5 bases removed from V and 5 bases from J, the gap between germline ends came to 17 bases.

Written as DNA, the CDR3 is TGCGCCAGCACTGTGGGAGGGCCAGTCACAGATACGCAGTATTTT. Translating it yields CASTVGGPVTDTQYF. The V call is TRBV5-1, the J call TRBJ2-3; 7 bases fit TRBD2. CDR1 is SGHRS, CDR2 YFSETQ, per germline. This CDR3 contains 15 residues. The V and J ends lost 6 bases and 2 bases, in that order; junction bases with no gene match: 9.

The V and J genes are TRBV18 and TRBJ2-7, with D tentatively TRBD1 (5 bases). CDR3 length: 12 amino acids. V was trimmed by 9 bases and J by 2 bases, leaving 11 bases between them. Germline V CDR1 and CDR2: KGHSH, LQKENI. CDR3 region: CASRQSTYEQYF. CDR3 in DNA: TGTGCCAGTAGACAGTCGACCTACGAGCAGTACTTC.

V gene TRBV9 combines with J gene TRBJ2-2, with TRBD2 matching over 10 bases. The CDR3 length is 16 residues. Germline V gene lookup returns CDR1 SGDLS and CDR2 YYNGEE. The V segment lost 0 bases and the J segment 6 bases; nucleotides outside the gene matches: 5. The DNA for the CDR3 is TGTGCCAGCAGCGTAGGCGCTAGCGGGAGCCCCGGGGAGCTGTTTTTT. Its protein is CASSVGASGSPGELFF.

The gene calls are TRBV18 and TRBJ1-1; D gene unclear. Germline V CDR1 and CDR2: KGHSH, LQKENI. V was cut by 3 bases and J by 2 bases, with 10 bases left in between. The CDR3 sequence is 14 residues long. DNA for the CDR3: TGTGCCAGCTCACCTCTTTCGACAAACACTGAAGCTTTCTTT. Protein sequence: CASSPLSTNTEAFF.

The chain couples TRBV5-1 to TRBJ1-1; D unresolved. CDR1 SGHRS and CDR2 YFSETQ come from the germline V gene. This CDR3 contains 14 residues. Trimming pared 4 bases from V and 1 base from J, leaving 11 bases between. The chain's CDR3 is CASSPIHANTEAFF. CDR3 DNA: TGCGCCAGCAGCCCCATACACGCGAACACTGAAGCTTTCTTT.

This clone was counted a single time. The rearrangement uses TRBV18 and TRBJ2-3, with TRBD1 matching over 8 bases. From germline, CDR1 is KGHSH and CDR2 LQKENI. The trim removed 3 bases at V and 2 bases at J, leaving 7 bases unmatched. The CDR3 is 16 amino acids. The CDR3 spells CASSPPDRGYTDTQYF. For the CDR3, the DNA is TGTGCCAGCTCACCGCCCGACAGGGGTTACACAGATACGCAGTATTTT. The full variable domain, completed using reference TRBV18 and TRBJ2-3, is NAGVMQNPRHLVRRRGQEARLRCSPMKGHSHVYWYRQLPEEGLKFMVYLQKENIIDESGMPKERFSAEFPKEGPSILRIQQVVRGDSAAYFCASSPPDRGYTDTQYFGPGTRLTVL.

In nucleotides, the CDR3 is TGTGCCTGGAACCTAGGGGGCGCAGGTGAAAAACTGTTTTTT. Amino acid sequence: CAWNLGGAGEKLFF. J is TRBJ1-4 and V is TRBV30; 7 bases are a match to TRBD1. CDR3 size: 14 residues. Germline V CDR1 and CDR2: GTSNPN, SVGIG (reference sequence). With 4 bases clipped from V and 7 bases from J, the junction kept 9 bases outside the gene matches.

The chain combines TRBV30 with TRBJ2-2; D is perhaps TRBD1 (5 bases). Germline-derived CDR1 and CDR2 are GTSNPN and SVGIG (reference sequence). Trimming pared 2 bases from V and 1 base from J, leaving 5 bases between. This CDR3 comprises 13 residues. The chain's CDR3 is CAWSTGNTGELFF. CDR3 nucleotide sequence: TGTGCCTGGAGTACAGGGAACACCGGGGAGCTGTTTTTT.

The CDR3: CASSVGLAVYSTDTQYF. Written as DNA, the CDR3 is TGTGCCAGCAGCGTCGGACTAGCTGTCTATAGCACAGATACGCAGTATTTT. The V call is TRBV7-6, the J call TRBJ2-3; 8 bases map to TRBD2. There are 17 residues in the CDR3. Germline V gene data show CDR1 as SGHVS and CDR2 as FNYEAQ. V dropped 5 bases and J dropped 0; count of bases not matched to a gene: 10.

CDR3 amino acids: CASSLTPGTEVYEQYF. Written as DNA, the CDR3 is TGTGCCAGCAGTTTAACCCCCGGGACAGAGGTCTACGAGCAGTACTTC. The rearrangement uses TRBV27 and TRBJ2-7; 7 bases align to TRBD1. Unmatched junction bases numbered 10, after V lost 2 bases and J lost 3 bases. CDR1 and CDR2 from the germline V gene are MNHEY and SMNVEV (reference sequence). The CDR3 spans 16 residues.

The V and J genes are TRBV5-1 and TRBJ2-7; TRBD1 matches 11 bases. This CDR3 is 15 amino acids long. The germline CDR1 and CDR2 sequences are SGHRS and YFSETQ. V lost 3 bases to trimming and J lost 2 bases; unmatched junction nucleotides: 4. CDR3 DNA sequence: TGCGCCAGCAGCTCCCGGACAGGGGGCACCTACGAGCAGTACTTC. Protein product: CASSSRTGGTYEQYF. The full variable domain, in which reference TRBV5-1 and TRBJ2-7 provide the parts outside the CDR3, is KAGVTQTPRYLIKTRGQQVTLSCSPISGHRSVSWYQQTPGQGLQFLFEYFSETQRNKGNFPGRFSGRQFSNSRSEMNVSTLELGDSALYLCASSSRTGGTYEQYFGPGTRLTVT.

CDR3 sequence reads: CASSEQGLGTYEQYF. CDR3 DNA sequence: TGTGCCAGCAGTGAACAGGGACTAGGAACCTACGAGCAGTACTTC. V gene TRBV6-1 combines with J gene TRBJ2-5; TRBD2 agrees at 8 bases. The J call is in doubt because the DNA end fits TRBJ2-7 better. CDR1 is MNHNS and CDR2 is SASEGT in the germline V gene. This CDR3 comprises 15 residues.

The chain joins TRBV11-3 to TRBJ1-1, with TRBD1 matching 9 bases. The germline V gene has CDR1 SGHNT and CDR2 YENEEA. With 5 bases clipped from V and 5 bases from J, the junction kept 12 bases outside the gene matches. CDR3 length equals 16 residues. The CDR3 protein is CASSQNRGQGFTEAFF. The CDR3, as DNA: TGTGCCAGCAGCCAAAACAGGGGGCAAGGTTTTACTGAAGCTTTCTTT.

The rearrangement links TRBV2 to TRBJ1-1; tentative D call: TRBD1 (6 bases). The CDR3 has 13 amino acids. Germline loops: CDR1 SNHLY, CDR2 FYNNEI. Trimming removed 7 bases at V and 1 base at J, with 10 bases between. The CDR3 reads CASTQGWNTEAFF. CDR3 coding DNA: TGTGCCAGCACCCAGGGGTGGAACACTGAAGCTTTCTTT.

The rearrangement uses TRBV29-1 and TRBJ2-3; D is uncertain. The V gene's germline CDR1 is SQVTM and CDR2 ANQGSEA. The CDR3 contains 12 residues. V lost 0 bases to trimming and J lost 4 bases, with 5 bases between them. The CDR3 coding sequence is TGCAGCGTTGAAGAGGCGCCAGATACGCAGTATTTT. Its protein is CSVEEAPDTQYF.